The next 21 T cell receptor beta chains were all read from a single sample in a study of circulating and synovial CD4+ cells in juvenile arthritis. The method was immunoSEQ multiplex PCR; TCRdb's version includes in-frame clones alone and lacks a portion of them. The repertoire includes approximately 3,600 clones, nearly 85% of them detected once, and roughly 3.3% sits in the top ten. Sequenced input: CD4+ T cells from synovial fluid. These receptor sequences come from a human donor with juvenile idiopathic arthritis.

CDR3: CSVGLSVGRSSGNTIYF. The CDR3, as DNA: TGCAGCGTTGGTCTTAGCGTTGGGAGGAGCTCTGGAAACACCATATATTTT. The chain couples TRBV29-1 to TRBJ1-3; D ambiguous. The CDR3 extends over 17 amino acids. The V gene's germline CDR1 is SQVTM and CDR2 ANQGSEA. V was clipped by 4 bases and J by 0 bases, with 19 bases between them. Variable domain in full (rest from reference TRBV29-1 and TRBJ1-3): SAVISQKPSRDICQRGTSLTIQCQVDSQVTMMFWYRQQPGQSLTLIATANQGSEATYESGFVIDKFPISRPNLTFSTLTVSNMSPEDSSIYLCSVGLSVGRSSGNTIYFGEGSWLTVV.

V gene TRBV21-1 combines with J gene TRBJ2-7; TRBD2, the D gene given by the table, was not confirmed from the DNA. TRBV21-1 is described as a pseudogene. This CDR3 is built from 19 residues. In nucleotides, the CDR3 is TGTGCCAGCCCACGCGCCTGGGGACTAGCGGTAATCCCCACCTACGAGCAGTACTTC. Translating gives CASPRAWGLAVIPTYEQYF.

J is TRBJ2-4 and V is TRBV2; TRBD2 matches 9 bases. This CDR3 contains 15 residues. Germline CDR1 SNHLY, CDR2 FYNNEI. Trimming removed 2 bases from V and 7 bases from J; junction bases left unmatched: 6. CDR3 region: CASSESVGTSNIQYF. CDR3 sequence (DNA): TGTGCCAGCAGTGAAAGTGTCGGGACTAGCAACATTCAGTACTTC.

V usage is TRBV4-2 and J usage is TRBJ2-5; maybe TRBD2 (6 bases). Germline assignment: CDR1 LGHNA and CDR2 YNFKEQ. This CDR3 spans 14 amino acids. V gave up 5 bases and J gave up 8 bases, with 18 bases separating them. In DNA, the CDR3 is TGTGCCAGCAGCTCACCGGGACTCTGGAAAACCCAGTACTTC. Amino acid sequence: CASSSPGLWKTQYF.

The chain combines TRBV6-5 with TRBJ2-3, with D tentatively TRBD2 (6 bases). The CDR3 loop spans 15 amino acids. Trimming stripped 6 bases from V and 2 bases from J, with 15 bases between. The germline CDR1 and CDR2 sequences are MNHEY and SVGAGI. The CDR3 loop reads CASRPRGAPTDTQYF. The CDR3 region has the DNA TGTGCCAGCAGACCCCGCGGGGCGCCCACAGATACGCAGTATTTT.

The V call is TRBV23-1, the J call TRBJ1-5; TRBD1 matches 10 bases. TRBV23-1 is designated an ORF whose function remains uncertain. V dropped 0 bases and J dropped 10; count of bases not matched to a gene: 9. This CDR3 contains 16 residues. For the CDR3, the DNA is TGCGCCAGCAGTCAATCGGTGGACAGGGACAGGGGACCCCAGCATTTT. Its protein is CASSQSVDRDRGPQHF.

The CDR3: CASRTPGREETQYF. Here the CDR3 DNA reads TGCGCCAGCAGGACCCCCGGCAGGGAAGAGACCCAGTACTTC. This rearrangement joins TRBV5-1 to TRBJ2-5; D perhaps matches TRBD1 (5 bases). Germline V gene lookup returns CDR1 SGHRS and CDR2 YFSETQ. This CDR3 has 14 amino acids. Trimming cost V 5 bases and J 3 bases, with 14 bases left between them.

V and J are TRBV6-5 and TRBJ1-3; D is ambiguous. With 5 bases removed from V and 2 bases from J, the gap between germline ends came to 10 bases. The V gene's germline CDR1 is MNHEY and CDR2 SVGAGI. The CDR3 covers 14 residues. In DNA form, the CDR3 reads TGTGCCAGCAGTGTCCCAGATACTGGAAACACCATATATTTT. It is translated as CASSVPDTGNTIYF.

The CDR3 nucleotides are TGTGCCAGCAGCGTAGAGCCCACTCTAACCTACGAGCAGTACTTC. Amino acid sequence: CASSVEPTLTYEQYF. The genes are TRBV9 and TRBJ2-7, with D unclear. The CDR3 is made up of 15 amino acids. Germline CDR1 is SGDLS and CDR2 is YYNGEE. The V end was cut by 0 bases, the J end by 2 bases, with 12 bases between.

The rearrangement links TRBV2 to TRBJ2-1; 10 bases agree with TRBD2. Germline V gives CDR1 SNHLY, CDR2 FYNNEI. The ends lost 6 bases at V and 10 bases at J; junction bases unmatched: 12. The CDR3 extends over 15 amino acids. The CDR3 loop is CASRIFLAGVEEQFF. The CDR3 nucleotides are TGTGCCAGCAGAATCTTCCTAGCGGGAGTCGAAGAGCAGTTCTTC.

This chain connects TRBV2 to TRBJ1-5; TRBD1 aligns across 7 bases. Germline V gene sequence: CDR1 SNHLY, CDR2 FYNNEI. The CDR3 covers 13 residues. With V trimmed by 10 bases and J by 4 bases, 7 bases remained unmatched. The CDR3: CATTGTENQPQHF. The DNA of the CDR3 is TGTGCCACCACCGGGACAGAAAATCAGCCCCAGCATTTT.

The J gene is TRBJ1-1, the V gene TRBV7-9, with D possibly TRBD1 on 6 matching bases. CDR1 is SEHNR and CDR2 is FQNEAQ in the germline V gene (reference sequence). V was trimmed by 7 bases and J by 3 bases, leaving 18 bases between them. This CDR3 has 15 residues. CDR3 in DNA: TGTGCCAGCACCCGCCGGGGGGGCTCGGACACTGAAGCTTTCTTT. Protein: CASTRRGGSDTEAFF.

The chain joins TRBV5-8 to TRBJ2-1, with a possible D match to TRBD1 (6 bases). The CDR3 has 14 residues. Between the trimmed V and J ends, which lost 1 base and 3 bases, there was a span of 8 bases. The germline gives CDR1 SGHTS, CDR2 YDEGEE. CDR3 loop: CASSLYRDYNEQFF. In nucleotides, the CDR3 is TGTGCCAGCAGCTTGTACAGGGACTACAATGAGCAGTTCTTC. The full variable domain, in which reference TRBV5-8 and TRBJ2-1 provide the parts outside the CDR3, is EAGVTQSPTHLIKTRGQQATLRCSPISGHTSVYWYQQALGLGLQFLLWYDEGEERNRGNFPPRFSGRQFPNYSSELNVNALELEDSALYLCASSLYRDYNEQFFGPGTRLTVL.

For this clone: Other DNA sequences in this specimen translate into the identical CDR3. The rearrangement links TRBV4-3 to TRBJ1-6, with 8 bases fitting TRBD1. V gave up 4 bases and J gave up 8 bases; unmatched junction bases: 10. The CDR3 spans 16 residues. The germline gives CDR1 LGHNA, CDR2 YSLEER. This CDR3 is CASSPRRGTGDSPLHF. For the CDR3, the DNA is TGCGCCAGCAGCCCCCGTCGGGGGACAGGCGATTCACCCCTCCACTTT.

The V call is TRBV5-1, the J call TRBJ2-3; 12 positions match TRBD2. Germline lookup yields CDR1 SGHRS and CDR2 YFSETQ. CDR3 length: 16 residues. The V segment lost 2 bases and the J segment 2 bases; nucleotides outside the gene matches: 3. The chain's CDR3 is CASSFPSGGDTDTQYF. The DNA for the CDR3 is TGCGCCAGCAGCTTTCCTAGCGGGGGGGACACAGATACGCAGTATTTT.

This chain connects TRBV28 to TRBJ1-3; 9 positions agree with TRBD1. CDR3 length: 17 residues. V lost 0 bases and J lost 0; bases outside the gene matches: 3. Looked up from germline, CDR1 is MDHEN and CDR2 is SYDVKM. Here the CDR3 reads CASSLWGQGSSGNTIYF. As DNA, the CDR3 is TGTGCCAGCAGTTTATGGGGACAGGGCAGCTCTGGAAACACCATATATTTT.

V is TRBV7-9 and J is TRBJ2-1, with 8 positions matching TRBD2. The V gene's germline CDR1 is SEHNR and CDR2 FQNEAQ (reference sequence). The CDR3 runs 16 residues. Trimming removed 5 bases from V and 1 base from J; junction bases left unmatched: 7. As DNA, the CDR3 is TGTGCCAGCAGCCACCGGGCTAGCGGGTCCTACAATGAGCAGTTCTTC. The encoded protein is CASSHRASGSYNEQFF.

This clone has a handful of counts. The chain is built from TRBV6-6 and TRBJ2-5; 8 nucleotides align to TRBD2. V lost 7 bases and J lost 2; bases outside the gene matches: 9. This CDR3 is 15 amino acids long. Germline CDR1 is MNHNY and CDR2 is SVGAGI (reference sequence). The CDR3 nucleotides are TGTGCCAGCATTCAACCGGGACTAGGACAAGAGACCCAGTACTTC. Protein sequence: CASIQPGLGQETQYF.

The sample holds a few counts of this clone. CDR3 region: CASSLGQGRMNTEAFF. The CDR3, as DNA: TGTGCCAGCAGCTTAGGACAGGGGCGCATGAACACTGAAGCTTTCTTT. The chain recombines TRBV7-9 with TRBJ1-1; 8 bases match TRBD1. The germline CDR1 and CDR2 sequences are SEHNR and FQNEAQ (reference sequence). The ends lost 1 base at V and 0 bases at J; junction bases unmatched: 4. The CDR3 extends over 16 amino acids.

The CDR3 DNA follows: TGTGCCAGCAGTGAATCCGGTAATTCACCCCTCCACTTT. This gives the protein CASSESGNSPLHF. The V call is TRBV25-1, the J call TRBJ1-6; D gene uncertain. The CDR3 has 13 amino acids. The V gene lost 1 base and the J gene lost 6 bases, with 4 bases spanning the gap. The germline V gene encodes CDR1 MGHDK and CDR2 SYGVNS.

This chain links TRBV2 with TRBJ2-1, with 11 bases identical to TRBD2. V shed 8 bases and J 0 bases; nucleotides not matched to a gene: 9. This CDR3 region has 17 residues. Germline values: CDR1 SNHLY, CDR2 FYNNEI. The CDR3 protein is CASDGRLAGSSYNEQFF. The CDR3 DNA is TGTGCCAGCGATGGGAGACTAGCGGGGAGCTCCTACAATGAGCAGTTCTTC. Looking up the rest from reference TRBV2 and TRBJ2-1 gives the full variable domain: EPEVTQTPSHQVTQMGQEVILRCVPISNHLYFYWYRQILGQKVEFLVSFYNNEISEKSEIFDDQFSVERPDGSNFTLKIRSTKLEDSAMYFCASDGRLAGSSYNEQFFGPGTRLTVL.